These 9 T cell receptor beta chains were all obtained from the same sample, sequenced in a study of CD8 T cells in Susac syndrome. RNA amounts of about 0.45 to 1 ug underwent reverse transcription with random hexamers. TCRdb independently ran MiXCR on the immunoSEQ multiplex PCR reads; one entry per CDR3 protein. This table holds about 160,000 distinct CDR3 sequences, 94% found once. Sequenced: CD4+ T cells from PBMCs. All receptors come from a human donor with multiple sclerosis.

This rearrangement joins TRBV19 to TRBJ1-5, with unresolved D. Germline CDR1 LNHDA, CDR2 SQIVND (reference sequence). CDR3 size: 17 residues. Trimming took 3 bases from V and 2 from J, leaving 17 bases between them. The CDR3 loop reads CASSISRRAAGNQPQHF. CDR3 sequence (DNA): TGTGCCAGTAGTATCTCCCGGCGGGCGGCGGGCAATCAGCCCCAGCATTTT.

V is TRBV27 and J is TRBJ2-5; weak D call: TRBD2 (6 bases). Germline V gene data show CDR1 as MNHEY and CDR2 as SMNVEV (reference sequence). CDR3 size: 14 residues. The V end was cut by 11 bases, the J end by 4 bases, with 20 bases between. The CDR3 DNA sequence: TGTGCCGGACTAAAGGGTCCAGGAGGAGAGACCCAGTACTTC. It encodes CAGLKGPGGETQYF.

The CDR3 bases are TGTGCCAGTAGAGCGGGAGGCTTCTCCTACAATGAGCAGTTCTTC. It encodes CASRAGGFSYNEQFF. The chain employs TRBV3-1 and TRBJ2-1; 9 nucleotides line up with TRBD2. V shed 9 bases, J shed 0 bases, and the junction held 6 bases outside the gene matches. This CDR3 region has 15 residues. Looked up from germline, CDR1 is LGHDT and CDR2 is YNNKEL (reference sequence).

The gene calls are TRBV7-8 and TRBJ1-4; maybe TRBD1 (5 bases). The CDR3 has 14 amino acids. Germline V CDR1 and CDR2: SGHVS, FQNEAQ. Trimming stripped 3 bases from V and 6 bases from J, with 11 bases between. The CDR3 nucleotides are TGTGCCAGCAGCTTTGGCCAGGGATATGAAAAACTGTTTTTT. Translating gives CASSFGQGYEKLFF.

This clonotype was found once. The rearrangement uses TRBV29-1 and TRBJ1-4; weak D call: TRBD1 (5 bases). V lost 6 bases, J lost 4 bases, and 15 bases lay in between. CDR3 size: 14 residues. CDR1 and CDR2 from the germline V gene are SQVTM and ANQGSEA. CDR3 sequence: CSVTLGQGNEKLFF. CDR3 in DNA: TGCAGCGTGACTCTGGGGCAGGGTAATGAAAAACTGTTTTTT. The full variable domain, its missing parts supplied by reference TRBV29-1 and TRBJ1-4, is SAVISQKPSRDICQRGTSLTIQCQVDSQVTMMFWYRQQPGQSLTLIATANQGSEATYESGFVIDKFPISRPNLTFSTLTVSNMSPEDSSIYLCSVTLGQGNEKLFFGSGTQLSVL.

This chain uses TRBV10-3 with TRBJ2-3; the D gene is possibly TRBD2 (5 bases). CDR1 and CDR2 from the germline V gene are ENHRY and SYGVKD. Trimming took 7 bases from V and 0 from J, leaving 11 bases between them. The length of the CDR3 is 14 residues. For the CDR3, the DNA is TGTGCCATCAAGGTCGGGATAAGCACAGATACGCAGTATTTT. It encodes CAIKVGISTDTQYF.

This clonotype was picked up one time. V gene TRBV4-3 combines with J gene TRBJ2-2, with 14 bases matching TRBD2. Germline V gene lookup returns CDR1 LGHNA and CDR2 YSLEER. V lost 1 base to trimming and J lost 2 bases; unmatched junction nucleotides: 12. The CDR3 spans 21 residues. The CDR3: CASSQAWLGLAGAPNTGELFF. For the CDR3, the DNA is TGCGCCAGCAGCCAAGCTTGGTTGGGACTAGCGGGAGCCCCAAACACCGGGGAGCTGTTTTTT.

J is TRBJ2-3 and V is TRBV20-1; D is ambiguous. This CDR3 region has 15 residues. V lost 1 base to trimming and J lost 4 bases, with 15 bases between them. Germline V gene data show CDR1 as DFQATT and CDR2 as SNEGSKA (reference sequence). CDR3 protein: CSARGTFPSADTQYF. The DNA for the CDR3 is TGCAGTGCTAGAGGCACCTTCCCGAGTGCAGATACGCAGTATTTT.

The rearrangement links TRBV13 to TRBJ1-1, with D hard to call. This CDR3 is built from 14 residues. V gave up 0 bases and J gave up 11 bases, with 16 bases separating them. Germline V CDR1 and CDR2: PRHDT, FYEKMQ (reference sequence). CDR3 region: CASSLGQRGVMAFF. CDR3 coding DNA: TGTGCCAGCAGCTTAGGCCAGCGGGGTGTTATGGCTTTCTTT.